The 5 T cell receptor beta chains given below trace back to one sample, sequenced in a study of shared clonotypes between healthy human individuals. The naive CD8 fraction comprised CD45RO-negative cells positively selected for CCR7 and excluded terminally differentiated effector memory CD45RA+ cells. The method was immunoSEQ multiplex PCR; TCRdb's version includes in-frame clones alone and lacks a portion of them. The sample lists roughly 770,000 clones, around 96% occurring once. The sequenced material came from naive CD8+ T cells sorted from blood. The receptors here all came from a young man in good health.

This rearrangement joins TRBV2 to TRBJ2-6; TRBD1 agrees at 7 bases. Germline V gene data show CDR1 as SNHLY and CDR2 as FYNNEI. CDR3 length: 17 amino acids. Germline trimming cut 6 bases from V and 0 bases from J; bases unmatched to any gene: 8. CDR3 sequence reads: CASSIGQAVSGANVLTF. The CDR3 region has the DNA TGTGCCAGCAGCATAGGACAGGCAGTCTCTGGGGCCAACGTCCTGACTTTC.

The genes are TRBV7-9 and TRBJ2-3; 7 nucleotides align to TRBD1. Germline V gene lookup returns CDR1 SEHNR and CDR2 FQNEAQ (reference sequence). V shed 8 bases and J 0 bases; nucleotides not matched to a gene: 11. This CDR3 has 16 residues. In DNA form, the CDR3 reads TGTGCCAGCCAGATGGTTGGGGGACAGAGCACAGATACGCAGTATTTT. This codes for CASQMVGGQSTDTQYF. The complete variable domain, with remaining parts taken from reference TRBV7-9 and TRBJ2-3, reads DTGVSQNPRHKITKRGQNVTFRCDPISEHNRLYWYRQTLGQGPEFLTYFQNEAQLEKSRLLSDRFSAERPKGSFSTLEIQRTEQGDSAMYLCASQMVGGQSTDTQYFGPGTRLTVL.

The gene calls are TRBV2 and TRBJ2-3, with TRBD1 matching 8 bases. The CDR3 loop spans 15 amino acids. The V gene end was trimmed by 4 bases and the J gene end by 4 bases; junction bases not matched to a gene: 7. The germline gives CDR1 SNHLY, CDR2 FYNNEI. CDR3 DNA: TGTGCCAGCAGTGTCTTGCAGGGGGCATCAGATACGCAGTATTTT. This codes for CASSVLQGASDTQYF.

This sequence joins TRBV4-1 and TRBJ1-1; D is possibly TRBD1 (5 bases). The CDR3 sequence is 16 residues long. In germline, CDR1 is MGHRA, CDR2 YSYEKL. Trimming left V 3 bases short and J 6 bases short, with 20 bases between. The CDR3 nucleotides read TGCGCCAGCAGCCACCAAAAGGGGACGTCCCCTCCTGAAGCTTTCTTT. Its translation is CASSHQKGTSPPEAFF.

The count of this clone is one. This chain joins TRBV7-9 and TRBJ2-1; D gene unclear. Trimming shortened V by 5 bases and J by 6 bases, and 8 bases separated the two germline ends. Per germline, CDR1 SEHNR and CDR2 FQNEAQ (reference sequence). The CDR3 has 12 residues. In DNA, the CDR3 is TGTGCCAGCAGCGTCCCGGGCAATGAGCAGTTCTTC. Translating it yields CASSVPGNEQFF.